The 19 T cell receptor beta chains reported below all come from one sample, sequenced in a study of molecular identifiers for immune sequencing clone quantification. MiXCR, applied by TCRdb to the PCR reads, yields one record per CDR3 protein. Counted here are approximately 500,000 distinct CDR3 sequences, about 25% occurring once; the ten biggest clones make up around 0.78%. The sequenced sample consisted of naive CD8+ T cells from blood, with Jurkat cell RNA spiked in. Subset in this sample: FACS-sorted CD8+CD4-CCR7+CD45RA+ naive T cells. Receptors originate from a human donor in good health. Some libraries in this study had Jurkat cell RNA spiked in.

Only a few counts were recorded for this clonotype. The CDR3 reads CASSSPGTGAEAFF. The CDR3 DNA sequence: TGTGCCAGCAGTTCCCCCGGGACAGGGGCTGAAGCTTTCTTT. The rearrangement links TRBV6-1 to TRBJ1-1; the match to TRBD1 covers 10 bases. With V trimmed by 5 bases and J by 6 bases, 6 bases remained unmatched. CDR3 size: 14 residues. Germline V CDR1 and CDR2: MNHNS, SASEGT.

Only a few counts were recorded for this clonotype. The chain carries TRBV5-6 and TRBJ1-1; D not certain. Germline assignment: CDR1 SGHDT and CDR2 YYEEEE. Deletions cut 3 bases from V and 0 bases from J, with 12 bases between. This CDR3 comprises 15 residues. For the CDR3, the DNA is TGTGCCAGCAGCTCGGAAGAGTTCATGAACACTGAAGCTTTCTTT. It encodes CASSSEEFMNTEAFF.

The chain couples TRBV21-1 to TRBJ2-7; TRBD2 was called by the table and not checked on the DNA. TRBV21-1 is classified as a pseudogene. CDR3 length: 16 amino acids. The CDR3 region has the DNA TGTGCCAGCAGCAAAGGGGCCATTCCCCGAGCCTACGAGCAGTACTTC. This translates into CASSKGAIPRAYEQYF.

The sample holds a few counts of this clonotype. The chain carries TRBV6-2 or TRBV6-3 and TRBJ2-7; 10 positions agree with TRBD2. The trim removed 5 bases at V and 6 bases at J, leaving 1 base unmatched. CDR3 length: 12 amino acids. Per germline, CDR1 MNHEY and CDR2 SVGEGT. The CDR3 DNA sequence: TGTGCCAGCAGTGGGACTAGCGCCGAGCAGTACTTC. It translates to CASSGTSAEQYF.

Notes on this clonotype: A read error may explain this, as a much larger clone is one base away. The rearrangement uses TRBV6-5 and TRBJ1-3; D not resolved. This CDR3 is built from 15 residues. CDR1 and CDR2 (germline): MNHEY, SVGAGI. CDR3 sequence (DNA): TGTGCCAGCAGTTACACACCGCTCTCTGGAGACACCATATATTTT. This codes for CASSYTPLSGDTIYF.

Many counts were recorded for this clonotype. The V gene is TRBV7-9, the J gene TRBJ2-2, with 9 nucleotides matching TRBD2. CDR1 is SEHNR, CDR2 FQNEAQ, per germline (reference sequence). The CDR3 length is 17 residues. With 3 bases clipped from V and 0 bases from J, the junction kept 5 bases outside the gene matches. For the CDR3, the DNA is TGTGCCAGCAGCTTCAGAGCGGGAGGCCCGAACACCGGGGAGCTGTTTTTT. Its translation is CASSFRAGGPNTGELFF.

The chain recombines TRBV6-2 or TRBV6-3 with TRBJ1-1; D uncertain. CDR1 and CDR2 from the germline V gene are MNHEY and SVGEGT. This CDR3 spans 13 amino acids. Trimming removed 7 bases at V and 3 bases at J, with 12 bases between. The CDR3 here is CASTGRGYTEAFF. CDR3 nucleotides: TGTGCCAGCACCGGACGCGGGTACACTGAAGCTTTCTTT.

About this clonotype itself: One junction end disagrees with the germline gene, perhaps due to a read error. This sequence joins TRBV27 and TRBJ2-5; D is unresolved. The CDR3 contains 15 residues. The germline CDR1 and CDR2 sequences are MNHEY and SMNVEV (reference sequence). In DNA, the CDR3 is TGTGCCAGCAGTTTAGTTTCTGGGTTCCAAGAGCCCCAGTACTTC. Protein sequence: CASSLVSGFQEPQYF.

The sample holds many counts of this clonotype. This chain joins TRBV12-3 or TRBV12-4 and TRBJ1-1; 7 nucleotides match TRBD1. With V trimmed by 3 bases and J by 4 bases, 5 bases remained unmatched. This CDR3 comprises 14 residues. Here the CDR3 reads CASSFADRSTEAFF. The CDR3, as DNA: TGTGCCAGCAGTTTTGCGGACAGGAGCACTGAAGCTTTCTTT.

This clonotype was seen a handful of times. The CDR3 region is CASSQDPSGSVFGELFF. CDR3 nucleotides: TGCGCCAGCAGCCAAGACCCTAGCGGGAGTGTGTTCGGGGAGCTGTTTTTT. The rearrangement links TRBV4-3 to TRBJ2-2; 10 bases line up with TRBD2. CDR1 and CDR2 from the germline V gene are LGHNA and YSLEER. The CDR3 consists of 17 residues. The V and J ends lost 0 bases and 7 bases, in that order; junction bases with no gene match: 8.

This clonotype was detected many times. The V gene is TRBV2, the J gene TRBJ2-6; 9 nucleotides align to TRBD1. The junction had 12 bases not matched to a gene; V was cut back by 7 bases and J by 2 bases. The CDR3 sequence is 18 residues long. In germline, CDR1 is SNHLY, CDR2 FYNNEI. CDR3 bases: TGTGCCAGCATTCTCCGGGACAGGGAAAGGGCTGGGGCCAACGTCCTGACTTTC. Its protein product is CASILRDRERAGANVLTF.

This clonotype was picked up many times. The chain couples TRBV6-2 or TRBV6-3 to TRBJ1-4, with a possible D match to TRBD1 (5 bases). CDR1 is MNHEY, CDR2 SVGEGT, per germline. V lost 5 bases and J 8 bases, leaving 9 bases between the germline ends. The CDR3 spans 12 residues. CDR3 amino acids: CASSQPGEKLFF. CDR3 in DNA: TGTGCCAGCAGTCAGCCAGGGGAAAAACTGTTTTTT.

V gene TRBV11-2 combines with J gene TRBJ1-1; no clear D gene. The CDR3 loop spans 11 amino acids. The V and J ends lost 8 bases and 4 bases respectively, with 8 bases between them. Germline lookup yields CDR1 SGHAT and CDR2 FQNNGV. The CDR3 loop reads CASGTSTEAFF. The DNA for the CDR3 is TGTGCCAGCGGAACGAGCACTGAAGCTTTCTTT.

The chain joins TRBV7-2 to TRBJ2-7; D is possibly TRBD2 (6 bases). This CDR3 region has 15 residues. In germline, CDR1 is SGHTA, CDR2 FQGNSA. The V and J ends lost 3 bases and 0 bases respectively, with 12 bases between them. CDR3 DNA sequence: TGTGCCAGCAGCTTTGGGGGGATTATCTCCTACGAGCAGTACTTC. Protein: CASSFGGIISYEQYF.

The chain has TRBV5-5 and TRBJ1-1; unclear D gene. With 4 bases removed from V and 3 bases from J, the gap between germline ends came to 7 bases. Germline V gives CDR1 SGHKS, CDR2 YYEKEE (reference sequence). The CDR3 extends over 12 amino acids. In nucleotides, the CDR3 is TGTGCCAGCAGCACCGAATACACTGAAGCTTTCTTT. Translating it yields CASSTEYTEAFF. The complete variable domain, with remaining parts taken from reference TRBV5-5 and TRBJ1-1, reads DAGVTQSPTHLIKTRGQQVTLRCSPISGHKSVSWYQQVLGQGPQFIFQYYEKEERGRGNFPDRFSARQFPNYSSELNVNALLLGDSALYLCASSTEYTEAFFGQGTRLTVV.

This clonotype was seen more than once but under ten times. CDR3 coding DNA: TGTGCCAGCAGCTCACCCGCCGGACTAGCGGGAGTGCAAGAGCAGTACTTC. Amino acids: CASSSPAGLAGVQEQYF. The V call is TRBV3-1, the J call TRBJ2-7, with 13 bases matching TRBD2. Germline CDR1 reads LGHDT; CDR2 reads YNNKEL (reference sequence). The V gene end was trimmed by 5 bases and the J gene end by 7 bases; junction bases not matched to a gene: 14. This CDR3 is built from 17 residues.

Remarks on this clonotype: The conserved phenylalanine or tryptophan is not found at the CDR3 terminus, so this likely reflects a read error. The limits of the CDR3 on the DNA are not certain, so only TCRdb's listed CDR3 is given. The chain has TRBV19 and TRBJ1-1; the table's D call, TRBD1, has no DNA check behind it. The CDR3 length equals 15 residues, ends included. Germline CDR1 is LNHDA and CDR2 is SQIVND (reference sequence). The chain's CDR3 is CASSIDWTVNTEAIY.

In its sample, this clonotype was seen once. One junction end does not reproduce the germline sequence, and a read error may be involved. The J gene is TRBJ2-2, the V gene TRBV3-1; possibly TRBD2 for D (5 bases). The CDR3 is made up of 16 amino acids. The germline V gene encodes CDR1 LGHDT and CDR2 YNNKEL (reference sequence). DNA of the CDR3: TGTGCCAGCAGCCAATACCCTCGGACTGACACCGGGGAGCTGTGTTTT. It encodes CASSQYPRTDTGELCF.

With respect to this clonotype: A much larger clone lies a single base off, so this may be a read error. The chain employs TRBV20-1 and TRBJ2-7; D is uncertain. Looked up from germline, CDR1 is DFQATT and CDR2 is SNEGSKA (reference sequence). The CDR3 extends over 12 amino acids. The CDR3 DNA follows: TGCAATGCTAGAGATATAGCTATGGAGCAGTACTTC. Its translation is CNARDIAMEQYF.